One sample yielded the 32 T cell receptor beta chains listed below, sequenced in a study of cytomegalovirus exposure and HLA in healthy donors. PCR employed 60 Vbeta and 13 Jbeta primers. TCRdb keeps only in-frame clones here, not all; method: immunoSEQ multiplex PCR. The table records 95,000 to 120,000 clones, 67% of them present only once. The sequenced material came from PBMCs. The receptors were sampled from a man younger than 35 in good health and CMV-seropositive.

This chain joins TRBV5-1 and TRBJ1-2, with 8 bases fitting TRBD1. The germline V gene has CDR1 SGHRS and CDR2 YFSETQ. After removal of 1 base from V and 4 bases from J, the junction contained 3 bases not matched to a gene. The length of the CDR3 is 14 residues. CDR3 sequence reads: CASSLLGQAYGYTF. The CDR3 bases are TGCGCCAGCAGCTTGCTGGGACAGGCCTATGGCTACACCTTC.

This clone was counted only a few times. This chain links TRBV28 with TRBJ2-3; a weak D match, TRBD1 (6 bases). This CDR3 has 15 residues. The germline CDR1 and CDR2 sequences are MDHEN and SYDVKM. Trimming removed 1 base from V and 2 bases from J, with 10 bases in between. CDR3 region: CASSLLDSYTDTQYF. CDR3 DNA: TGTGCCAGCAGTTTATTGGACAGCTACACAGATACGCAGTATTTT.

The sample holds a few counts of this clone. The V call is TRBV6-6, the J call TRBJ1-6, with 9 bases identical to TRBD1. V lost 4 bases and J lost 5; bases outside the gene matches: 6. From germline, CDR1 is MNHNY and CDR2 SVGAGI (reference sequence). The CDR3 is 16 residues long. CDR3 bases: TGTGCCAGCAGTTCCCGGGACAGGGCCAATAATTCACCCCTCCACTTT. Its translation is CASSSRDRANNSPLHF.

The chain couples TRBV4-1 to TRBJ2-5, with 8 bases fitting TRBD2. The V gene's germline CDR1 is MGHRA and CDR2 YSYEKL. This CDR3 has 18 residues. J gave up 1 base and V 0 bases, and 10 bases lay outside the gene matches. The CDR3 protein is CASSQDWAIAGTQETQYF. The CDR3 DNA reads TGCGCCAGCAGCCAAGATTGGGCGATAGCGGGAACCCAAGAGACCCAGTACTTC.

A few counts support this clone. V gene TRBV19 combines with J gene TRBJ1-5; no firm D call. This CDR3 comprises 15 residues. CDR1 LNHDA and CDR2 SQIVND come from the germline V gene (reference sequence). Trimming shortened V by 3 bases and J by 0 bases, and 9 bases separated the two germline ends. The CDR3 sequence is CASSIGVHSNQPQHF. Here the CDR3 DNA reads TGTGCCAGTAGTATTGGAGTTCATAGCAATCAGCCCCAGCATTTT.

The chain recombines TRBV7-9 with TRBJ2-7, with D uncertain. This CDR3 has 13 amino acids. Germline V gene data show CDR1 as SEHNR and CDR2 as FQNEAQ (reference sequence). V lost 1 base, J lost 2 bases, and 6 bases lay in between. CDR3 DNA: TGTGCCAGCAGCTTAGTCAGTACCTACGAGCAGTACTTC. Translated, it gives CASSLVSTYEQYF.

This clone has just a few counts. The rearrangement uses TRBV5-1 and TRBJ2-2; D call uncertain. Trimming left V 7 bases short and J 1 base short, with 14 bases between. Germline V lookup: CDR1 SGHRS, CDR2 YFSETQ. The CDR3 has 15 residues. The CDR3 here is CASPSPRQNTGELFF. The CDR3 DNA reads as TGCGCCAGCCCCTCCCCTAGGCAGAACACCGGGGAGCTGTTTTTT.

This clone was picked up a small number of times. The CDR3 bases are TGTGCCAGCAGCTTAAGGGGCAATGAGCAGTTCTTC. It yields the protein CASSLRGNEQFF. The V call is TRBV7-9, the J call TRBJ2-1, with D possibly TRBD1 on 5 matching bases. The CDR3 loop spans 12 amino acids. V lost 2 bases and J lost 6, with 5 bases in between. CDR1 is SEHNR and CDR2 is FQNEAQ in the germline V gene (reference sequence). The full variable domain, completed using reference TRBV7-9 and TRBJ2-1, is DTGVSQNPRHKITKRGQNVTFRCDPISEHNRLYWYRQTLGQGPEFLTYFQNEAQLEKSRLLSDRFSAERPKGSFSTLEIQRTEQGDSAMYLCASSLRGNEQFFGPGTRLTVL.

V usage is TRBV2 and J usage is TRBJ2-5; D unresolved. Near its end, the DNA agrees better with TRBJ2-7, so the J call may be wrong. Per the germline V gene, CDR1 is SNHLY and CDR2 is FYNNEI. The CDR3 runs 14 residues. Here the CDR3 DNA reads TGTGCCAGCAGGGGCCCCCTGAGCTCCTACGAGCAGTACTTC. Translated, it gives CASRGPLSSYEQYF.

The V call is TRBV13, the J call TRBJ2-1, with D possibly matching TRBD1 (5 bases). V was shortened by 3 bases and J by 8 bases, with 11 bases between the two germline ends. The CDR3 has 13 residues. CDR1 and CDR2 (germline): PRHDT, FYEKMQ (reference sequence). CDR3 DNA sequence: TGTGCCAGCAGCTTGCAGGGTTGGGATGAGCAGTTCTTC. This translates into CASSLQGWDEQFF. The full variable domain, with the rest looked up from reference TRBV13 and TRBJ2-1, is AAGVIQSPRHLIKEKRETATLKCYPIPRHDTVYWYQQGPGQDPQFLISFYEKMQSDKGSIPDRFSAQQFSDYHSELNMSSLELGDSALYFCASSLQGWDEQFFGPGTRLTVL.

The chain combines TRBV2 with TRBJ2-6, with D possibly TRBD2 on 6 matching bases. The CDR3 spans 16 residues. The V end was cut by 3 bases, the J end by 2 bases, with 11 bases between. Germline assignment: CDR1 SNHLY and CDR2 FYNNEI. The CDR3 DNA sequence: TGTGCCAGCAGTGATCGGGGGATGGCTGGGGCCAACGTCCTGACTTTC. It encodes CASSDRGMAGANVLTF.

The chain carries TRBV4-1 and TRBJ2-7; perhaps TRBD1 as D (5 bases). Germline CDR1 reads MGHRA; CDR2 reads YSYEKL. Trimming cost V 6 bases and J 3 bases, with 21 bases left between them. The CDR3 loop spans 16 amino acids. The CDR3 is CASRKTQGPLDYEQYF. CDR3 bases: TGCGCCAGCAGGAAAACCCAGGGCCCCCTGGACTACGAGCAGTACTTC.

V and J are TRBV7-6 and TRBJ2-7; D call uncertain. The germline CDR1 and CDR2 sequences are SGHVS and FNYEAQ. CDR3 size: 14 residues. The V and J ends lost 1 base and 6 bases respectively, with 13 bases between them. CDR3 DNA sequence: TGTGCCAGCAGCTTAGGGGCCTCGAGTCGCGAGCAGTACTTC. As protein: CASSLGASSREQYF.

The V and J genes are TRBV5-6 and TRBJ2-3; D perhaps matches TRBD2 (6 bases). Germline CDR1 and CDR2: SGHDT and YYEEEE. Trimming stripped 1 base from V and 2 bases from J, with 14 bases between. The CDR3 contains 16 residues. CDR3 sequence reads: CASSLLGGPFTDTQYF. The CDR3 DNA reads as TGTGCCAGCAGCTTGTTGGGGGGTCCCTTCACAGATACGCAGTATTTT.

The CDR3 here is CASSVAWGLSTEAFF. CDR3 bases: TGTGCCAGCAGCGTAGCTTGGGGGCTGAGCACTGAAGCTTTCTTT. This sequence joins TRBV9 and TRBJ1-1; D may be TRBD1 (6 bases). Germline V lookup: CDR1 SGDLS, CDR2 YYNGEE. Trimming shortened V by 0 bases and J by 4 bases, and 13 bases separated the two germline ends. The CDR3 is 15 amino acids.

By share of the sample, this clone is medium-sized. The CDR3: CASRLGTGVLTEAFF. DNA for the CDR3: TGTGCCAGCAGGTTAGGGACAGGGGTCCTCACTGAAGCTTTCTTT. V and J are TRBV5-6 and TRBJ1-1, with 10 nucleotides matching TRBD1. The trim removed 5 bases at V and 4 bases at J, leaving 8 bases unmatched. Germline values: CDR1 SGHDT, CDR2 YYEEEE. This CDR3 contains 15 residues.

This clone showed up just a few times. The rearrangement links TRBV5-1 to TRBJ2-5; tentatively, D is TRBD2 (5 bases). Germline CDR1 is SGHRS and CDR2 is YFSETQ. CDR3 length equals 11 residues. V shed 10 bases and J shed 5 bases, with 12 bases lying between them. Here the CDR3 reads CAFLGIETQYF. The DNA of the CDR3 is TGCGCCTTCCTCGGGATCGAGACCCAGTACTTC.

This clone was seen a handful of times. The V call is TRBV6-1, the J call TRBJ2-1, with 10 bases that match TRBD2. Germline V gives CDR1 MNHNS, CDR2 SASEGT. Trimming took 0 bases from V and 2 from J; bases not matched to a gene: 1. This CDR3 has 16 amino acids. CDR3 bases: TGTGCCAGCAGTGAAGCGAGCGGGGGGGCCTACAATGAGCAGTTCTTC. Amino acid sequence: CASSEASGGAYNEQFF.

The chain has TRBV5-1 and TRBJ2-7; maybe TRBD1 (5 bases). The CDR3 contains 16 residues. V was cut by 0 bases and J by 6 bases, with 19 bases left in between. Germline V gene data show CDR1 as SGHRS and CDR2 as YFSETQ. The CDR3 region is CASSLEGAPHTGEQYF. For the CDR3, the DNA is TGCGCCAGCAGCTTGGAAGGGGCCCCCCATACGGGCGAGCAGTACTTC.

CDR3 loop: CASRKEGTGELFF. CDR3 nucleotide sequence: TGTGCCAGCAGAAAAGAGGGTACCGGGGAGCTGTTTTTT. J is TRBJ2-2 and V is TRBV7-9, with D maybe TRBD2 (5 bases). Germline V gene data show CDR1 as SEHNR and CDR2 as FQNEAQ (reference sequence). V lost 6 bases, J lost 5 bases, and 10 bases lay in between. This CDR3 has 13 amino acids.

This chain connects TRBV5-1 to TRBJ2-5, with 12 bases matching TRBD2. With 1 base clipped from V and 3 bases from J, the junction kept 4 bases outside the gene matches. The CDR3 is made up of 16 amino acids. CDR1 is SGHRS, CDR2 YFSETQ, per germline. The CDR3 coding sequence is TGCGCCAGCAGCTTGAGGTCTAGCGGGGGGGAAGAGACCCAGTACTTC. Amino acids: CASSLRSSGGEETQYF.

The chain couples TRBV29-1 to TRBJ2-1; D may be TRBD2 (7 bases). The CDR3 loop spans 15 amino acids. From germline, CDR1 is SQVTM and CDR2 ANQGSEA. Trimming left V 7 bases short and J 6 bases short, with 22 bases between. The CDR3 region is CSDGPRGGLPNEQFF. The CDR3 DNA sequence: TGCAGCGACGGTCCCCGCGGGGGCCTCCCCAATGAGCAGTTCTTC.

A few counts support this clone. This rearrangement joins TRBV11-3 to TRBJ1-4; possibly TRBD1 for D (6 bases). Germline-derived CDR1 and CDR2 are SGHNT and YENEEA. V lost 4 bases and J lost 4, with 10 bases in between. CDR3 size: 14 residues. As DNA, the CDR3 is TGTGCCAGCAGCTCCGGACAGTATAATGAAAAACTGTTTTTT. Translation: CASSSGQYNEKLFF.

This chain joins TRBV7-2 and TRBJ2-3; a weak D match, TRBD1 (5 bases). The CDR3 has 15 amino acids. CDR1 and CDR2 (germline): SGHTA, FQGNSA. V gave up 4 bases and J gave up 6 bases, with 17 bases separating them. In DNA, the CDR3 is TGTGCCAGCAGCTCCCTTGGGGCACCAGGGGATACGCAGTATTTT. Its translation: CASSSLGAPGDTQYF.

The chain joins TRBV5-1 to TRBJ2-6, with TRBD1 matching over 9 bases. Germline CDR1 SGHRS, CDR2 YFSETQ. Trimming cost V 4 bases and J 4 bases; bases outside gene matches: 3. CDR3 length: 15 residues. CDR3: CASSGQGPGANVLTF. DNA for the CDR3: TGCGCCAGCAGCGGACAGGGGCCCGGGGCCAACGTCCTGACTTTC.

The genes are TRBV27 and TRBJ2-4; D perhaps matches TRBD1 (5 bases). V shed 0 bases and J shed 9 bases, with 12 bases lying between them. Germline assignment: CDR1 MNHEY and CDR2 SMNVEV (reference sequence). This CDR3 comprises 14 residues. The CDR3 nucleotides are TGTGCCAGCAGTTTATCTCGACAGACCCCCATTCAGTACTTC. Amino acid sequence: CASSLSRQTPIQYF.

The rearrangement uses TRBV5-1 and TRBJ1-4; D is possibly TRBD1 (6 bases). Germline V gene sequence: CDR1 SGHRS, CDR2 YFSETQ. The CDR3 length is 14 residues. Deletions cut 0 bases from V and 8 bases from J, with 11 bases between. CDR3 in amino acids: CASSLEGGWEKLFF. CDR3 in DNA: TGCGCCAGCAGCTTGGAAGGGGGTTGGGAAAAACTGTTTTTT.

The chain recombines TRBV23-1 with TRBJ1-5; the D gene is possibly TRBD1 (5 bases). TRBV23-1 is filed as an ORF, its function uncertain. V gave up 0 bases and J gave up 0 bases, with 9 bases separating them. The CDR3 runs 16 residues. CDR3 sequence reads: CASSQSPQDSNQPQHF. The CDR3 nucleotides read TGCGCCAGCAGTCAATCCCCACAGGATAGCAATCAGCCCCAGCATTTT.

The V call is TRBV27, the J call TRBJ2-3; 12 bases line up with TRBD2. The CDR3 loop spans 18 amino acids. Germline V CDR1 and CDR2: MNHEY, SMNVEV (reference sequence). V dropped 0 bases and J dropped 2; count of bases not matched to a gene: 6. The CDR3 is CASSLSPSGGDATDTQYF. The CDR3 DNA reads TGTGCCAGCAGTTTATCGCCTAGCGGGGGGGATGCCACAGATACGCAGTATTTT.

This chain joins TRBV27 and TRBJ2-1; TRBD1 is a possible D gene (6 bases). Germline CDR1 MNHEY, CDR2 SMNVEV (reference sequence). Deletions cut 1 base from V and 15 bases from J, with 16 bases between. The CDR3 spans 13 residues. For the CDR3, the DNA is TGTGCCAGCAGTTTATTTCGAGGGGGTCAACTGTTCTTC. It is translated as CASSLFRGGQLFF.

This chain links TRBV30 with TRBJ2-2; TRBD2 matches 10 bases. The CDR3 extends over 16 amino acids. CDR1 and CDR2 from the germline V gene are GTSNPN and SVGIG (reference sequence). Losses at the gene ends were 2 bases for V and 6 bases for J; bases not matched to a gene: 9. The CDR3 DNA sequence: TGTGCCTGGAGTCCATTGAGCGGGGGGGCGTCCGGGGAGCTGTTTTTT. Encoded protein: CAWSPLSGGASGELFF.

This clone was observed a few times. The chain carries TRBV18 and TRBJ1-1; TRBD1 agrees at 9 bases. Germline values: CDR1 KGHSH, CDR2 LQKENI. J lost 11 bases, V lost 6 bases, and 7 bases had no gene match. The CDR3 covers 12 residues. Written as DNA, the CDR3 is TGTGCCAGCTCGACCGGGACAGGGTACGCTTTCTTT. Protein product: CASSTGTGYAFF.